This T cell receptor (beta chain) was observed in a study of siplizumab effects on memory and regulatory T cells. The assay was immunoSEQ multiplex PCR, and TCRdb's table has in-frame clones only and misses some. The sample consists of about 120,000 clones, about 93% of them appearing once. The sample holds one count of this clone. The antigen remains undetermined. Whole-study results and caveats: Naive T cells were seen as more diverse than memory cells and as major alloresponse contributors. The majority of clones, roughly 80-95% of proliferating CD4+ or CD8+ clones, lacked an assignable naive or memory phenotype.

The TCR comes from a human donor in good health. Sequenced input: non-Treg CD4+ T cells sorted from blood.

The CDR3 bases are TGTGCCAGCAGCCCGACAGGGTTATCGGCGGATGGCTACACCTTC. Translated, it gives CASSPTGLSADGYTF. The chain recombines TRBV7-2 with TRBJ1-2, with TRBD1 matching 7 bases. Germline V gene data show CDR1 as SGHTA and CDR2 as FQGNSA. Losses at the gene ends were 5 bases for V and 6 bases for J; bases not matched to a gene: 12. The CDR3 runs 15 residues.